The 21 T cell receptor beta chains below were found in one sample sequenced in a study of T cell responses to AZD1222 COVID-19 vaccine. Libraries were prepared by immunoSEQ multiplex PCR; TCRdb keeps only in-frame clonotypes and omits some of them. This repertoire shows roughly 100,000 clones, 90% to 95% found once; its top ten account for around 8%. Sequencing was performed on peripheral blood, taken 28 days after the second AZD1222 dose. Receptors were obtained from an adult who received the AZD1222 COVID-19 vaccine.

CDR3 DNA: TGTGCCAAAACAACGCGAGGGGGCAGGGAAGCTTTCTTT. It is translated as CAKTTRGGREAFF. The V and J genes are TRBV30 and TRBJ1-1, with 7 bases lining up with TRBD1. With V trimmed by 8 bases and J by 8 bases, 14 bases remained unmatched. Germline V gene sequence: CDR1 GTSNPN, CDR2 SVGIG (reference sequence). CDR3 length: 13 residues.

The chain combines TRBV27 with TRBJ1-6, with 9 bases lining up with TRBD1. The junction had 7 bases not matched to a gene; V was cut back by 3 bases and J by 10 bases. There are 15 residues in the CDR3. Germline V gene lookup returns CDR1 MNHEY and CDR2 SMNVEV (reference sequence). CDR3 in amino acids: CASSFDRGSGSPLHF. Here the CDR3 DNA reads TGTGCCAGCAGTTTCGACAGGGGGTCAGGGTCACCCCTCCACTTT.

The chain combines TRBV21-1 with TRBJ2-7; TRBD1 is taken as the D call from the table, unchecked against the DNA. TRBV21-1 is annotated as a pseudogene. This CDR3 is 13 amino acids long. DNA for the CDR3: TGTGCCAGCAGCCCGACAGGGGTCCACGAGCAGTACTTC. Translating it yields CASSPTGVHEQYF.

The genes are TRBV18 and TRBJ1-5; D perhaps matches TRBD1 (6 bases). Germline CDR1 and CDR2: KGHSH and LQKENI. The CDR3 covers 16 residues. V lost 3 bases and J lost 8, with 20 bases in between. CDR3 sequence: CASSPSADQGRKPQHF. In DNA, the CDR3 is TGTGCCAGCTCACCCTCAGCGGACCAGGGGAGAAAGCCCCAGCATTTT.

CDR3 DNA sequence: TGTGCCAGCAGTCCCCCGGGGCCCGAAATGGCTTTCTTT. It translates to CASSPPGPEMAFF. The gene calls are TRBV27 and TRBJ1-1; possible D gene TRBD1, 5 bases. Germline V lookup: CDR1 MNHEY, CDR2 SMNVEV (reference sequence). Trimming cost V 5 bases and J 11 bases, with 18 bases left between them. The CDR3 runs to 13 residues.

The chain employs TRBV7-9 and TRBJ1-5, with D uncertain. The CDR3 has 14 amino acids. Germline V CDR1 and CDR2: SEHNR, FQNEAQ (reference sequence). V was cut by 5 bases and J by 3 bases, with 11 bases left in between. The chain's CDR3 is CASSPLGFNQPQHF. Here the CDR3 DNA reads TGTGCCAGCAGCCCACTAGGGTTCAATCAGCCCCAGCATTTT.

CDR3 amino acids: CASSLLRGANYGYTF. In nucleotides, the CDR3 is TGTGCCAGCAGCTTGCTCAGGGGCGCTAACTATGGCTACACCTTC. V and J are TRBV5-4 and TRBJ1-2; D might be TRBD1 (6 bases). The V end lost 1 base, the J end lost 0 bases, and 10 bases lay between the germline ends. The CDR3 has 15 residues. The V gene's germline CDR1 is SGHNT and CDR2 YYREEE (reference sequence).

The rearrangement links TRBV2 to TRBJ2-7; D is unresolved. The germline gives CDR1 SNHLY, CDR2 FYNNEI. CDR3 length: 14 amino acids. V was shortened by 2 bases and J by 6 bases, with 14 bases between the two germline ends. The CDR3 bases are TGTGCCAGCAGTGAACAGACGACGGCTACCGAGCAGTACTTC. It translates to CASSEQTTATEQYF.

The rearrangement links TRBV5-1 to TRBJ2-2; 7 nucleotides match TRBD1. CDR3 length equals 19 residues. J gave up 0 bases and V 4 bases, and 15 bases lay outside the gene matches. Germline CDR1 is SGHRS and CDR2 is YFSETQ. The CDR3 reads CASSHPGQVGYPNTGELFF. DNA of the CDR3: TGCGCCAGCAGCCATCCTGGACAGGTGGGGTACCCGAACACCGGGGAGCTGTTTTTT.

V and J are TRBV27 and TRBJ2-7, with D possibly TRBD2 on 6 matching bases. Trimming took off 5 bases at V and 2 bases at J, with 13 bases between the two ends. Germline CDR1 MNHEY, CDR2 SMNVEV (reference sequence). The CDR3 is 14 residues long. CDR3 in DNA: TGTGCCAGCAGTGCGCGGGACGGCCCCTACGAGCAGTACTTC. Translated, it gives CASSARDGPYEQYF.

The chain has TRBV6-6 and TRBJ1-2, with TRBD1 as a possible D gene (5 bases). The CDR3 covers 13 residues. Trimming took off 10 bases at V and 4 bases at J, with 16 bases between the two ends. Germline V CDR1 and CDR2: MNHNY, SVGAGI (reference sequence). CDR3 region: CATWGRAGYGYTF. The CDR3 nucleotides are TGTGCCACCTGGGGCAGGGCGGGCTATGGCTACACCTTC.

The DNA of the CDR3 is TGTGCCAGCAGTTACCCCTCGAGGAGCGGGAGGGGCTCAGGGAATGAGCAGTTCTTC. It is translated as CASSYPSRSGRGSGNEQFF. V gene TRBV6-2 or TRBV6-3 combines with J gene TRBJ2-1, with 10 bases aligning to TRBD2. The CDR3 is 19 amino acids. Per germline, CDR1 MNHEY and CDR2 SVGEGT. Unmatched junction bases numbered 17, after V lost 2 bases and J lost 7 bases.

The genes are TRBV5-1 and TRBJ2-5; 7 bases line up with TRBD2. The length of the CDR3 is 15 residues. The germline gives CDR1 SGHRS, CDR2 YFSETQ. V trimming: 4 bases; J trimming: 4 bases; junction bases outside the gene matches: 10. CDR3 region: CASSLRAGLPETQYF. DNA for the CDR3: TGCGCCAGCAGCCTAAGAGCGGGACTCCCAGAGACCCAGTACTTC.

CDR3: CASSYDPSYEQYF. In DNA form, the CDR3 reads TGTGCCAGCAGCTACGATCCCTCCTACGAGCAGTACTTC. This sequence joins TRBV7-2 and TRBJ2-7, with unresolved D. The ends were cut back, 4 bases at V and 0 bases at J, with 7 bases in the middle. The CDR3 runs to 13 residues. Per germline, CDR1 SGHTA and CDR2 FQGNSA.

The chain uses TRBV5-8 and TRBJ2-4; a weak D match, TRBD1 (5 bases). The V end was cut by 1 base, the J end by 2 bases, with 16 bases between. The germline V gene encodes CDR1 SGHTS and CDR2 YDEGEE. The CDR3 runs 17 residues. CDR3 loop: CASSLFRGELTKNIQYF. CDR3 coding DNA: TGTGCCAGCAGCTTGTTTAGGGGTGAATTGACCAAAAACATTCAGTACTTC.

The chain couples TRBV4-1 to TRBJ2-7, with D unresolved. The CDR3 runs 15 residues. The ends were cut back, 2 bases at V and 1 base at J, with 12 bases in the middle. Germline values: CDR1 MGHRA, CDR2 YSYEKL. CDR3 protein: CASSQLGSNSYEQYF. CDR3 sequence (DNA): TGCGCCAGCAGCCAACTGGGTTCTAATTCCTACGAGCAGTACTTC.

This sequence joins TRBV25-1 and TRBJ2-3, with D unresolved. CDR3 length: 14 residues. Looked up from germline, CDR1 is MGHDK and CDR2 is SYGVNS. Deletions cut 4 bases from V and 0 bases from J, with 8 bases between. CDR3 loop: CASSGSLSTDTQYF. Written as DNA, the CDR3 is TGTGCCAGCAGTGGAAGCCTGAGCACAGATACGCAGTATTTT.

J is TRBJ1-3 and V is TRBV18; D remains ambiguous. With 3 bases removed from V and 0 bases from J, the gap between germline ends came to 6 bases. The CDR3 consists of 14 residues. Germline loops: CDR1 KGHSH, CDR2 LQKENI. The CDR3 sequence is CASSPESSGNTIYF. CDR3 bases: TGTGCCAGCTCACCTGAGAGCTCTGGAAACACCATATATTTT. The whole variable domain, remainder taken from reference TRBV18 and TRBJ1-3, is NAGVMQNPRHLVRRRGQEARLRCSPMKGHSHVYWYRQLPEEGLKFMVYLQKENIIDESGMPKERFSAEFPKEGPSILRIQQVVRGDSAAYFCASSPESSGNTIYFGEGSWLTVV.

The J gene is TRBJ2-1, the V gene TRBV6-5; 12 bases line up with TRBD2. The CDR3 contains 15 residues. In germline, CDR1 is MNHEY, CDR2 SVGAGI. The V gene end was trimmed by 4 bases and the J gene end by 8 bases; junction bases not matched to a gene: 6. The CDR3 region is CASSSTSGSSHEQFF. The DNA for the CDR3 is TGTGCCAGCAGTTCGACTAGCGGGAGTTCCCATGAGCAGTTCTTC.

This clone was picked up one time. The same CDR3 arises from other DNA sequences in this sample as well. The CDR3 DNA follows: TGTGCCAGCAGCTTAGCCCTTTACAATGAGCAGTTCTTC. Its protein is CASSLALYNEQFF. The chain recombines TRBV11-2 with TRBJ2-1; D unresolved. Per the germline V gene, CDR1 is SGHAT and CDR2 is FQNNGV. Trimming cost V 1 base and J 4 bases, with 5 bases left between them. The CDR3 is 13 residues long.

The CDR3 coding sequence is TGTGCCAGCAGCTTAGCGCGAGACTCTTACTACGAGCAGTACTTC. Encoded protein: CASSLARDSYYEQYF. V usage is TRBV7-2 and J usage is TRBJ2-7; D gene uncertain. This CDR3 spans 15 amino acids. The germline CDR1 and CDR2 sequences are SGHTA and FQGNSA. Trimming removed 0 bases at V and 3 bases at J, with 12 bases between.